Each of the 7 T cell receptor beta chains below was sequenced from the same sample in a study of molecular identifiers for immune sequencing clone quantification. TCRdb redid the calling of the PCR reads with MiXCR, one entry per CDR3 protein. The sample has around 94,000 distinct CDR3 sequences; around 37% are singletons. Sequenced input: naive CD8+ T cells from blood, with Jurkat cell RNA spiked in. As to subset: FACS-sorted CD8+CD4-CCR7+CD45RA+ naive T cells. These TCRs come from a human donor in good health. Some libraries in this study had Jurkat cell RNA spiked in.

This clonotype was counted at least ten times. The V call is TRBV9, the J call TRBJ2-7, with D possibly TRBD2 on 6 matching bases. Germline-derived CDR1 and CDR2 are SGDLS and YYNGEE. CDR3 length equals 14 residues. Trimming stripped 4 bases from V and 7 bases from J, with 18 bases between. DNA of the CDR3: TGTGCCAGCAGCCCTTGGGCCGGCGGGGAGGAGCAGTACTTC. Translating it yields CASSPWAGGEEQYF.

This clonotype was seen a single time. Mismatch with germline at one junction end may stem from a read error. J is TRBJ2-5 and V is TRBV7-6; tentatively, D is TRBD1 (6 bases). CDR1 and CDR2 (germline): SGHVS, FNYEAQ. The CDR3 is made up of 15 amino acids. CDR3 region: CASSLAATGQETQSF. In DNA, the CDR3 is TGTGCCAGCAGCTTAGCCGCGACAGGACAAGAGACCCAGTCCTTC.

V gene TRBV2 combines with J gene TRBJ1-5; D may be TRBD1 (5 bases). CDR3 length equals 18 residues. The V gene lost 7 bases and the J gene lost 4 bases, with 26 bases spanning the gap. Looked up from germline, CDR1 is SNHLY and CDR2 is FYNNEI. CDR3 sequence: CASNEQAKLGVPNQPQHF. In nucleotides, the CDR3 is TGTGCCAGCAACGAACAAGCAAAATTGGGGGTGCCTAATCAGCCCCAGCATTTT.

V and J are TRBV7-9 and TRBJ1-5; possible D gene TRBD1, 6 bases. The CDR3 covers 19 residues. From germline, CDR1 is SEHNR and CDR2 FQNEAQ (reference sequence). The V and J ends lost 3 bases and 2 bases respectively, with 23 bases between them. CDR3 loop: CASSFSGGAANVGNQPQHF. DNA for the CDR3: TGTGCCAGCAGCTTCTCGGGGGGGGCGGCTAACGTCGGCAATCAGCCCCAGCATTTT.

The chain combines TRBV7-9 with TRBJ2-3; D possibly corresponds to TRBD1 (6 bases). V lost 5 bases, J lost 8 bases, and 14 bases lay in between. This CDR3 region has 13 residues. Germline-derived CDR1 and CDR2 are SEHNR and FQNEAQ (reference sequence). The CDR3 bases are TGTGCCAGCAGCCAACCGGGACATATTACGCAGTATTTT. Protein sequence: CASSQPGHITQYF.

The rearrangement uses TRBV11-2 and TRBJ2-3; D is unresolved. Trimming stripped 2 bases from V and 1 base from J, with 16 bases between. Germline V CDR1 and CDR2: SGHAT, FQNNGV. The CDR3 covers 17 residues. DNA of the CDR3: TGTGCCAGCAGCTTATCCCTGGGTATTTCGGGCACAGATACGCAGTATTTT. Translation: CASSLSLGISGTDTQYF.

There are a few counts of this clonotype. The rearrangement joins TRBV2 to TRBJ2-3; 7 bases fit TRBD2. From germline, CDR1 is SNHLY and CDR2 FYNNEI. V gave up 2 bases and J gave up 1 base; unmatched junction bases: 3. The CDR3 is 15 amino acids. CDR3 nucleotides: TGTGCCAGCAGTGAATGGACTAGTCGCACAGATACGCAGTATTTT. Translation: CASSEWTSRTDTQYF. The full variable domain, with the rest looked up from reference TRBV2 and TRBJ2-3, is EPEVTQTPSHQVTQMGQEVILRCVPISNHLYFYWYRQILGQKVEFLVSFYNNEISEKSEIFDDQFSVERPDGSNFTLKIRSTKLEDSAMYFCASSEWTSRTDTQYFGPGTRLTVL.